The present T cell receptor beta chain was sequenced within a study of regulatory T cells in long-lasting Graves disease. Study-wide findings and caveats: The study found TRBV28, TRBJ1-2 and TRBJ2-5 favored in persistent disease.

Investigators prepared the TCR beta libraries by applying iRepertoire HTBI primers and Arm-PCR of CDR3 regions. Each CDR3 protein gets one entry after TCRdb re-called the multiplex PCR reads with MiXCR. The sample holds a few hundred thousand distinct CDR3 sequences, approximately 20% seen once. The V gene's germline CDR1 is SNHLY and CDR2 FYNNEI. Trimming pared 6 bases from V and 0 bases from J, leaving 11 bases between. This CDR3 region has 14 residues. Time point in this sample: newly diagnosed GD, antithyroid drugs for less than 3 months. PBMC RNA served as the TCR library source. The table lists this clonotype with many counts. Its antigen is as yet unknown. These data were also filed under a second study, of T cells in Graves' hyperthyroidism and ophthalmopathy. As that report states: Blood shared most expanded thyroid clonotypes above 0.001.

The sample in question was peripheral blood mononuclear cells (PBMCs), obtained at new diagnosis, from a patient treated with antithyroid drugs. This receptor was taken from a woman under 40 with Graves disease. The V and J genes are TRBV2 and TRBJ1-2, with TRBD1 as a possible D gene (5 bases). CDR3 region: CASRQDDTNYGYTF. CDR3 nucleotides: TGTGCCAGCAGACAGGATGATACTAACTATGGCTACACCTTC.